This T cell receptor beta chain is drawn from a study of shared clonotypes between healthy human individuals. Germline V gene lookup returns CDR1 MDHEN and CDR2 SYDVKM. The CDR3 covers 15 residues. Trimming removed 2 bases from V and 5 bases from J, with 10 bases in between. As concerns this clone: Antigen specificity is unknown.

Replicate PCRs from sorted subsets contained about 200 ng DNA, which is around 30,000 T cell genomes. Generated by immunoSEQ multiplex PCR, the TCRdb table keeps only in-frame clones and is missing some. Of more than 2,000,000 clones in the sample, more than 90% were seen once. Points from the study as a whole: Tissue TCR repertoires likely differ from these blood-only repertoires.

Material for sequencing was naive CD4+ T cells sorted from blood. Subset indicated: CD45RA+ positively selected. This sequence was found in a man between 18 and 29 years old in good health. The chain has TRBV28 and TRBJ1-6, with D perhaps matching TRBD1 (5 bases). The CDR3 region is CASSLRRQNNSPLHF. The CDR3 coding sequence is TGTGCCAGCAGTTTACGGCGACAGAATAATTCACCCCTCCACTTT.